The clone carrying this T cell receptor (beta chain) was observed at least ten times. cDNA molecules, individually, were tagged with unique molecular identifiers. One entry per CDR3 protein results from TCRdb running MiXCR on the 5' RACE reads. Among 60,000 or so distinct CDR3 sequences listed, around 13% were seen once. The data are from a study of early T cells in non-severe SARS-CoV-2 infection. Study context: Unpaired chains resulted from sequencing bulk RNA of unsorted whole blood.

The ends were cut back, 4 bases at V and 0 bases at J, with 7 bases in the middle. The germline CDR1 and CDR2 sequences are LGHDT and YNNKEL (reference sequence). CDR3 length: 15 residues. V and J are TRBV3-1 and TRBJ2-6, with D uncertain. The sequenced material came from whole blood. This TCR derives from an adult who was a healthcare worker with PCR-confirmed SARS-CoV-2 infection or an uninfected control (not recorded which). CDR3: CASSLQPSGANVLTF. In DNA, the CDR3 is TGTGCCAGCAGCCTTCAGCCCTCTGGGGCCAACGTCCTGACTTTC.